Presented here are 31 T cell receptor beta chains from one specimen sequenced in a study of regulatory T cells in long-lasting Graves disease. Documented time point: newly diagnosed GD, antithyroid drugs for less than 3 months. Extracted RNA from PBMCs served as the source of the TCR library. Building of the TCR beta libraries involved iRepertoire HTBI primers and Arm-PCR of CDR3 regions. TCRdb called the multiplex PCR reads again in MiXCR, with one record for every CDR3 protein. The top ten hold around 17% of the sample, which has approximately 400,000 distinct CDR3 sequences, under 15% seen once. These data also featured in a second study, about T cells in Graves' hyperthyroidism and ophthalmopathy.

The material sequenced was peripheral blood mononuclear cells (PBMCs), taken at new diagnosis, from a patient treated with antithyroid drugs. The receptors shown here come from a woman younger than 45 with Graves disease.

The chain combines TRBV15 with TRBJ2-7; 8 positions agree with TRBD2. Germline V gives CDR1 LNHNV, CDR2 YYDKDF (reference sequence). V gave up 0 bases and J gave up 6 bases; unmatched junction bases: 7. The CDR3 spans 15 residues. The CDR3 loop is CATSRDGGLVPEQYF. The CDR3 bases are TGTGCCACCAGCAGAGATGGGGGACTAGTACCCGAGCAGTACTTC. The entire variable domain, with the rest obtained from reference TRBV15 and TRBJ2-7, is as follows: DAMVIQNPRYQVTQFGKPVTLSCSQTLNHNVMYWYQQKSSQAPKLLFHYYDKDFNNEADTPDNFQSRRPNTSFCFLDIRSPGLGDTAMYLCATSRDGGLVPEQYFGPGTRLTVT.

In DNA, the CDR3 is TGCGCCAGCAGTCTGACAGGGGTGGGCCAGCCCCAGCATTTT. It translates to CASSLTGVGQPQHF. J is TRBJ1-5 and V is TRBV4-1, with 8 positions matching TRBD1. Germline V gene sequence: CDR1 MGHRA, CDR2 YSYEKL. V dropped 6 bases and J dropped 7; count of bases not matched to a gene: 8. CDR3 length: 14 residues.

This clonotype was seen only once. The chain uses TRBV7-2 and TRBJ1-5, with no clear D. The V end lost 2 bases, the J end lost 7 bases, and 9 bases lay between the germline ends. Per germline, CDR1 SGHTA and CDR2 FQGNSA. The CDR3 is 13 residues long. The CDR3 spells CASSLNIAQPQHF. The DNA of the CDR3 is TGTGCCAGCAGCTTAAATATCGCCCAGCCCCAGCATTTT.

This clonotype has ten or more counts. The chain employs TRBV11-2 and TRBJ2-7; D gene uncertain. This CDR3 contains 12 residues. Germline values: CDR1 SGHAT, CDR2 FQNNGV. Trimming removed 1 base at V and 4 bases at J, with 5 bases between. CDR3 sequence (DNA): TGTGCCAGCAGCTTAGGACTGTACGAGCAGTACTTC. Its translation is CASSLGLYEQYF. The complete variable domain, with remaining parts taken from reference TRBV11-2 and TRBJ2-7, reads EAGVAQSPRYKIIEKRQSVAFWCNPISGHATLYWYQQILGQGPKLLIQFQNNGVVDDSQLPKDRFSAERLKGVDSTLKIQPAKLEDSAVYLCASSLGLYEQYFGPGTRLTVT.

This clonotype was recorded many times. The J gene is TRBJ2-7, the V gene TRBV27; a weak D match, TRBD1 (6 bases). The CDR3 length is 12 residues. Germline assignment: CDR1 MNHEY and CDR2 SMNVEV (reference sequence). The V end was cut by 5 bases, the J end by 5 bases, with 10 bases between. The CDR3 bases are TGTGCCAGCAGTACAGGGTTCAACGAGCAGTACTTC. Translating it yields CASSTGFNEQYF.

This clonotype was recorded many times. The CDR3 coding sequence is TGTGCCATCCGACTAGCGCCCCGAGGGAGCACAGATACGCAGTATTTT. It specifies CAIRLAPRGSTDTQYF. The V call is TRBV10-3, the J call TRBJ2-3; the match to TRBD2 covers 8 bases. Trimming at V came to 8 bases and at J to 0 bases, leaving 10 bases not matched to a gene. This CDR3 spans 16 amino acids. Germline lookup yields CDR1 ENHRY and CDR2 SYGVKD.

Note on this clonotype: A much larger clone differs from this one at a single base, so this may be a read error. The J gene is TRBJ2-5, the V gene TRBV6-5; D is unresolved. Germline CDR1 is MNHEY and CDR2 is SVGAGI. The CDR3 runs to 10 residues. Between the trimmed V and J ends, which lost 8 bases and 5 bases, there was a span of 6 bases. CDR3 region: CASGWETQYF. The CDR3 DNA sequence: TGTGCCAGCGGTTGGGAGACCCAGTACTTC.

The chain recombines TRBV27 with TRBJ1-1; D remains unclear. With 0 bases removed from V and 1 base from J, the gap between germline ends came to 6 bases. Germline V lookup: CDR1 MNHEY, CDR2 SMNVEV (reference sequence). This CDR3 has 14 residues. The CDR3 DNA reads as TGTGCCAGCAGTTTATCAACAGCGAACACTGAAGCTTTCTTT. Amino acids: CASSLSTANTEAFF.

This clonotype was seen repeatedly, ten times or more. V is TRBV27 and J is TRBJ1-2; 7 positions agree with TRBD1. V dropped 0 bases and J dropped 2; count of bases not matched to a gene: 3. Germline-derived CDR1 and CDR2 are MNHEY and SMNVEV (reference sequence). This CDR3 region has 15 residues. The CDR3 is CASSLSDRENYGYTF. As DNA, the CDR3 is TGTGCCAGCAGTTTATCCGACAGGGAGAACTATGGCTACACCTTC.

There are many counts of this clonotype. This chain joins TRBV27 and TRBJ2-7; D not certain. Germline lookup yields CDR1 MNHEY and CDR2 SMNVEV (reference sequence). V was trimmed by 5 bases and J by 2 bases, leaving 19 bases between them. The CDR3 is made up of 16 amino acids. The CDR3 loop is CASSPRRPSSPYEQYF. As DNA, the CDR3 is TGTGCCAGCAGTCCCCGCCGACCCTCCTCCCCCTACGAGCAGTACTTC.

This chain uses TRBV28 with TRBJ1-2; TRBD1 agrees at 7 bases. The CDR3 length is 16 residues. The trim removed 6 bases at V and 0 bases at J, leaving 10 bases unmatched. Germline V gene data show CDR1 as MDHEN and CDR2 as SYDVKM. The CDR3 sequence: CASSSAGGTANYGYTF. DNA of the CDR3: TGTGCCAGCAGCTCCGCCGGGGGGACAGCTAACTATGGCTACACCTTC.

V is TRBV20-1 and J is TRBJ2-7; D call uncertain. V gave up 3 bases and J gave up 2 bases, with 11 bases separating them. This CDR3 spans 13 amino acids. CDR1 DFQATT and CDR2 SNEGSKA come from the germline V gene (reference sequence). The CDR3 sequence: CSASDPSTYEQYF. CDR3 DNA: TGCAGTGCTAGTGACCCTTCCACCTACGAGCAGTACTTC.

This clonotype occurred many times. The rearrangement links TRBV6-1 to TRBJ1-5; D gene unclear. This CDR3 comprises 14 residues. Trimming cost V 4 bases and J 4 bases, with 11 bases left between them. Germline-derived CDR1 and CDR2 are MNHNS and SASEGT. The CDR3 loop is CASSGGLENQPQHF. CDR3 DNA sequence: TGTGCCAGCAGTGGTGGTTTGGAGAATCAGCCCCAGCATTTT.

The table lists this clonotype with many counts. The chain links TRBV9 to TRBJ2-3; 15 nucleotides match TRBD2. CDR3 length equals 19 residues. Losses at the gene ends were 3 bases for V and 6 bases for J; bases not matched to a gene: 14. The germline gives CDR1 SGDLS, CDR2 YYNGEE. CDR3: CASSETPGLAGGPGDTQYF. CDR3 nucleotides: TGTGCCAGCAGCGAGACCCCGGGACTAGCGGGAGGACCGGGGGATACGCAGTATTTT.

Regarding this clonotype: A read error is possible here, since a much larger clone lies one base away. V is TRBV20-1 and J is TRBJ2-7; D is uncertain. The CDR3 runs to 11 residues. The germline V gene has CDR1 DFQATT and CDR2 SNEGSKA (reference sequence). Trimming stripped 5 bases from V and 5 bases from J, with 10 bases between. The CDR3 bases are TGCAGTGCTCGTGGACCCGACGAGCAGTACTTC. Translating gives CSARGPDEQYF.

This clonotype has a handful of counts. This chain joins TRBV5-1 and TRBJ1-4; D is perhaps TRBD1 (5 bases). Trimming removed 4 bases from V and 4 bases from J, with 11 bases in between. Germline V gene lookup returns CDR1 SGHRS and CDR2 YFSETQ. CDR3 length equals 14 residues. This chain's CDR3 is CASSGGGFNEKLFF. DNA for the CDR3: TGCGCCAGCAGCGGCGGGGGGTTTAATGAAAAACTGTTTTTT.

This clonotype was seen at least ten times. The chain uses TRBV27 and TRBJ2-7; no definite D call. This CDR3 region has 13 residues. The germline V gene has CDR1 MNHEY and CDR2 SMNVEV (reference sequence). V gave up 3 bases and J gave up 6 bases, with 12 bases separating them. The CDR3 here is CASSFGFAGEQYF. Here the CDR3 DNA reads TGTGCCAGCAGTTTCGGGTTTGCCGGCGAGCAGTACTTC.

The rearrangement links TRBV20-1 to TRBJ2-3; no clear D. V was shortened by 0 bases and J by 0 bases, with 7 bases between the two germline ends. CDR1 and CDR2 from the germline V gene are DFQATT and SNEGSKA (reference sequence). The CDR3 covers 14 residues. The CDR3 DNA follows: TGCAGTGCTAGAGATCAAATCAGCACAGATACGCAGTATTTT. Amino acids: CSARDQISTDTQYF.

This clonotype was recorded many times. The gene calls are TRBV12-3 or TRBV12-4 and TRBJ2-5; 10 bases are shared with TRBD1. Trimming took 6 bases from V and 5 from J; bases not matched to a gene: 9. The CDR3 extends over 15 amino acids. The CDR3 nucleotides are TGTGCCAGCAGAAGCGGGACAGGGGCGGGGGAGACCCAGTACTTC. It yields the protein CASRSGTGAGETQYF.

This clonotype was picked up many times. V usage is TRBV2 and J usage is TRBJ2-1; D not certain. This CDR3 spans 12 amino acids. Trimming removed 4 bases from V and 7 bases from J, with 8 bases in between. Germline assignment: CDR1 SNHLY and CDR2 FYNNEI. The CDR3 DNA is TGTGCCAGCAGTGGCCGTGGGAATGAGCAGTTCTTC. Its translation: CASSGRGNEQFF.

The chain recombines TRBV4-1 with TRBJ2-1, with 9 bases fitting TRBD2. Germline CDR1 is MGHRA and CDR2 is YSYEKL. The CDR3 is 18 amino acids. The V segment lost 2 bases and the J segment 8 bases; nucleotides outside the gene matches: 16. DNA for the CDR3: TGCGCCAGCAGCCAATTTCGGGGGGGACTAGCTGGTGGCGATGAGCAGTTCTTC. It is translated as CASSQFRGGLAGGDEQFF.

This clonotype was seen repeatedly, ten times or more. The chain employs TRBV7-9 and TRBJ2-4; D may correspond to TRBD1 or TRBD2 (5 bases each). Germline assignment: CDR1 SEHNR and CDR2 FQNEAQ (reference sequence). V shed 0 bases and J shed 7 bases, with 7 bases lying between them. CDR3 size: 13 residues. The CDR3 spells CASSLAGENIQYF. CDR3 bases: TGTGCCAGCAGCTTAGCAGGGGAGAACATTCAGTACTTC.

This clonotype was picked up a small number of times. The rearrangement uses TRBV7-3 and TRBJ2-3; possibly TRBD2 for D (6 bases). The CDR3 is made up of 15 amino acids. Germline loops: CDR1 SGHTA, CDR2 FQGTGA. With 0 bases removed from V and 4 bases from J, the gap between germline ends came to 11 bases. The CDR3 here is CASSLTGGMSDTQYF. The CDR3 DNA is TGTGCCAGCAGCTTAACTGGGGGGATGTCAGATACGCAGTATTTT.

This clonotype has a handful of counts. The chain carries TRBV5-1 and TRBJ2-1; unclear D gene. CDR1 is SGHRS and CDR2 is YFSETQ in the germline V gene. The CDR3 has 11 amino acids. The V gene lost 5 bases and the J gene lost 10 bases, with 10 bases spanning the gap. This chain's CDR3 is CASRRDGEQFF. In DNA, the CDR3 is TGCGCCAGCAGACGAGATGGGGAGCAGTTCTTC.

This clonotype was observed at least ten times. V gene TRBV15 combines with J gene TRBJ2-7, with TRBD2 matching 7 bases. The CDR3 length is 14 residues. Trimming cost V 0 bases and J 8 bases; bases outside gene matches: 7. Germline-derived CDR1 and CDR2 are LNHNV and YYDKDF (reference sequence). CDR3 sequence reads: CATSRDQLGGKQYF. The CDR3 DNA sequence: TGTGCCACCAGCAGAGATCAGCTGGGAGGGAAGCAGTACTTC.

On this clonotype itself: Germline is not matched at one junction end, which may reflect a read error. The chain links TRBV4-1 to TRBJ2-1; D gene unclear. Germline lookup yields CDR1 MGHRA and CDR2 YSYEKL. The CDR3 totals 16 residues. The CDR3 DNA is TGCGCCAACAGCCAACTCTTAGTATCCCGCTACAATGAGCAGTTCTTC. Translated: CANSQLLVSRYNEQFF.

This clonotype was detected many times. Here the CDR3 DNA reads TGTGCCAGCAGCCAAGGGGGCGCGGGCGCAGATACGCAGTATTTT. Translation gives CASSQGGAGADTQYF. V usage is TRBV3-1 and J usage is TRBJ2-3; D might be TRBD1 or TRBD2, each matching 5 bases. Deletions cut 1 base from V and 4 bases from J, with 12 bases between. The CDR3 consists of 15 residues. The V gene's germline CDR1 is LGHDT and CDR2 YNNKEL (reference sequence).

CDR3 coding DNA: TGTGCCAGCAGCCAAGATAGGGGCCTTGGGCGGGACGCCTATGGCTACACCTTC. Translating gives CASSQDRGLGRDAYGYTF. This rearrangement joins TRBV3-1 to TRBJ1-2, with D perhaps matching TRBD1 (5 bases). CDR1 is LGHDT, CDR2 YNNKEL, per germline (reference sequence). V was shortened by 0 bases and J by 4 bases, with 21 bases between the two germline ends. There are 18 residues in the CDR3. Based on the CDR3 plus reference TRBV3-1 and TRBJ1-2, the full variable domain is DTAVSQTPKYLVTQMGNDKSIKCEQNLGHDTMYWYKQDSKKFLKIMFSYNNKELIINETVPNRFSPKSPDKAHLNLHINSLELGDSAVYFCASSQDRGLGRDAYGYTFGSGTRLTVV.

This clonotype was found many times. V gene TRBV2 combines with J gene TRBJ1-5; 8 bases map to TRBD1. The CDR3 sequence is 16 residues long. Per the germline V gene, CDR1 is SNHLY and CDR2 is FYNNEI. The J segment lost 1 base and the V segment lost 0 bases, leaving 2 bases of the junction unmatched. As DNA, the CDR3 is TGTGCCAGCAGTGAAGCAAGACAGGGGAGCAATCAGCCCCAGCATTTT. Amino acids: CASSEARQGSNQPQHF.

This clonotype occurred many times. The chain links TRBV27 to TRBJ1-1; no clear D gene. The length of the CDR3 is 13 residues. The V and J ends lost 2 bases and 1 base respectively, with 5 bases between them. Germline V gene lookup returns CDR1 MNHEY and CDR2 SMNVEV (reference sequence). CDR3 amino acids: CASSLIENTEAFF. As DNA, the CDR3 is TGTGCCAGCAGTTTAATAGAGAACACTGAAGCTTTCTTT.

The gene calls are TRBV7-9 and TRBJ2-3; D might be TRBD2 (7 bases). The V end lost 5 bases, the J end lost 4 bases, and 22 bases lay between the germline ends. The CDR3 is 17 residues long. The germline V gene has CDR1 SEHNR and CDR2 FQNEAQ (reference sequence). The chain's CDR3 is CASSRNWGGGGADTQYF. CDR3 DNA: TGTGCCAGCAGCCGAAACTGGGGGGGTGGGGGCGCAGATACGCAGTATTTT.